These 8 T cell receptor beta chains came from one sample sequenced in a study of blood T cell repertoires in COVID-19. Here immunoSEQ multiplex PCR was the method, and the copy in TCRdb shows in-frame clones only, minus some. The sample holds roughly 360,000 clones; approximately 88% are singletons and the top ten take 0.97%. The specimen was PBMCs or T cells enriched from blood (not recorded which). These receptors all come from a woman in her 30s with acute COVID-19.

The chain couples TRBV6-5 to TRBJ2-3; maybe TRBD2 (5 bases). Per the germline V gene, CDR1 is MNHEY and CDR2 is SVGAGI. Trimming removed 11 bases from V and 3 bases from J, with 12 bases in between. This CDR3 comprises 12 residues. CDR3 loop: CASERETDTQYF. CDR3 nucleotides: TGTGCCTCAGAGAGGGAGACAGATACGCAGTATTTT.

For this clone: The sample carries other DNA sequences with the same CDR3. In nucleotides, the CDR3 is TGTGCCAGTAGTATCACAGGGGGTGGCAATCAGCCCCAGCATTTT. It yields the protein CASSITGGGNQPQHF. V usage is TRBV19 and J usage is TRBJ1-5; 8 positions match TRBD1. Germline CDR1 and CDR2: LNHDA and SQIVND (reference sequence). The CDR3 has 15 residues. V lost 3 bases, J lost 2 bases, and 3 bases stayed unmatched.

This chain connects TRBV7-3 to TRBJ1-1; D unresolved. CDR3 length: 15 residues. V was shortened by 4 bases and J by 2 bases, with 14 bases between the two germline ends. The V gene's germline CDR1 is SGHTA and CDR2 FQGTGA. The DNA of the CDR3 is TGTGCCAGCAGCTCCCAATATACAGCAAACACTGAAGCTTTCTTT. Its translation is CASSSQYTANTEAFF.

The CDR3 DNA sequence: TGCAGCGTTCCGACAGATCTCTATGGCTACACCTTC. Encoded protein: CSVPTDLYGYTF. This chain joins TRBV29-1 and TRBJ1-2, with a tentative D call TRBD1 (5 bases). The CDR3 is 12 residues long. Germline lookup yields CDR1 SQVTM and CDR2 ANQGSEA. Trimming pared 5 bases from V and 4 bases from J, leaving 11 bases between. Drawing the rest from reference TRBV29-1 and TRBJ1-2, the complete variable domain is SAVISQKPSRDICQRGTSLTIQCQVDSQVTMMFWYRQQPGQSLTLIATANQGSEATYESGFVIDKFPISRPNLTFSTLTVSNMSPEDSSIYLCSVPTDLYGYTFGSGTRLTVV.

The V gene is TRBV19, the J gene TRBJ1-6; a weak D match, TRBD1 (5 bases). With 4 bases removed from V and 6 bases from J, the gap between germline ends came to 13 bases. Germline CDR1 is LNHDA and CDR2 is SQIVND (reference sequence). CDR3 size: 15 residues. The CDR3 loop reads CASSTGKRGNSPLHF. CDR3 coding DNA: TGTGCCAGTAGTACAGGGAAGCGCGGTAATTCACCCCTCCACTTT.

The rearrangement uses TRBV5-1 and TRBJ1-3; 7 bases fit TRBD1. Germline V gives CDR1 SGHRS, CDR2 YFSETQ. This CDR3 is built from 14 residues. The V segment lost 4 bases and the J segment 4 bases; nucleotides outside the gene matches: 5. DNA of the CDR3: TGCGCCAGCAGCCTCGACAGGGTCGGAAACACCATATATTTT. Translated, it gives CASSLDRVGNTIYF.

This chain uses TRBV24-1 with TRBJ2-7, with TRBD1 matching over 11 bases. From germline, CDR1 is KGHDR and CDR2 SFDVKD. CDR3 length: 15 amino acids. V was clipped by 3 bases and J by 5 bases; unmatched bases: 5. The CDR3 DNA reads TGTGCCACCAGTGATGGACAGGGGGCTTATAACGAGCAGTACTTC. Protein: CATSDGQGAYNEQYF.

This chain joins TRBV5-1 and TRBJ1-2; D is uncertain. V was cut by 1 base and J by 8 bases, with 24 bases left in between. The CDR3 is 17 amino acids. The germline V gene has CDR1 SGHRS and CDR2 YFSETQ. The CDR3 loop reads CASSLRQVSRDPSGYTF. In nucleotides, the CDR3 is TGCGCCAGCAGCTTGCGGCAGGTATCACGGGATCCATCGGGCTACACCTTC.